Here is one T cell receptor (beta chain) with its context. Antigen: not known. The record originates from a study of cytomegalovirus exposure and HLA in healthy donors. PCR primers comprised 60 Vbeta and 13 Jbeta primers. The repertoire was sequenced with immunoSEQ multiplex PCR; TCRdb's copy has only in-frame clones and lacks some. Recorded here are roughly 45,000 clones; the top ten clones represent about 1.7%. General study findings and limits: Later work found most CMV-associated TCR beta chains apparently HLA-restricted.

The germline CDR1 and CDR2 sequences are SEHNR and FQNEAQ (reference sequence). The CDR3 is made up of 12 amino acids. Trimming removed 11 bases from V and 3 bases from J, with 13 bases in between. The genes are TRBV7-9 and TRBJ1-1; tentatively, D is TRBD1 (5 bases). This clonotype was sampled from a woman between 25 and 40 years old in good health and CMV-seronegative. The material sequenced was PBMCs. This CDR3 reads CAGGRGDTEAFF. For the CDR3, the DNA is TGTGCCGGGGGGAGAGGGGACACTGAAGCTTTCTTT.